The source of this T cell receptor (beta chain) is a study of blood T cells in healthy people across ages. Germline values: CDR1 SGHVS, CDR2 FQNEAQ. The CDR3 length is 14 residues. Study-level findings and limits: Estimated diversity that came from one million T cells was considered an underestimate.

Primed by a sample-barcoded 5' primer and a J-beta primer mix, a second PCR proceeded for roughly 6 to 12 cycles. In TCRdb, the 5' RACE reads were re-called with MiXCR into one record per CDR3 protein. This table has 1.5 million to 2 million distinct CDR3 sequences, 28% appearing once. With respect to this clonotype: The antigen is not known. Relative to the germline gene, one junction end is altered; a read error may explain this.

Sample: blood. This chain connects TRBV7-8 to TRBJ2-7; 7 positions match TRBD1. The DNA end is more similar to TRBJ2-5, so the J call may be wrong. This TCR derives from a woman in her twenties or thirties in good health. CDR3 DNA: TGTGCCCGCAGCCACCAGACAGGGTACGGGACCCAGTACTTC. As protein: CARSHQTGYGTQYF.